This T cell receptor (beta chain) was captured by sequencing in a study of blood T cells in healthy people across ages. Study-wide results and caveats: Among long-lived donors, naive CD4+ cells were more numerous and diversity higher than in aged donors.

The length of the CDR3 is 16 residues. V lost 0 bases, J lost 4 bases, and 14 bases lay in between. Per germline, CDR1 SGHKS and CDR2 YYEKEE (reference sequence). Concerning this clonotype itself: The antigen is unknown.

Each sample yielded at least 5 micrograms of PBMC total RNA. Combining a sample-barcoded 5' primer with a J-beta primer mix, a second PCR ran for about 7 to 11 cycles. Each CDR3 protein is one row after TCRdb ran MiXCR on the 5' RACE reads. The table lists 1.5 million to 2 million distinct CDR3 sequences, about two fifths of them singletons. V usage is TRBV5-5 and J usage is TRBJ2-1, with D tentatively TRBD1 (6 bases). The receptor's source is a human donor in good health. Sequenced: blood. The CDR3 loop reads CASSLVRGWWYNEQFF. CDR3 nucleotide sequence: TGTGCCAGCAGCTTGGTAAGGGGGTGGTGGTACAATGAGCAGTTCTTC. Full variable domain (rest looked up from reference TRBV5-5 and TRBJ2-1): DAGVTQSPTHLIKTRGQQVTLRCSPISGHKSVSWYQQVLGQGPQFIFQYYEKEERGRGNFPDRFSARQFPNYSSELNVNALLLGDSALYLCASSLVRGWWYNEQFFGPGTRLTVL.